This TCR beta chain is from a study of control samples from healthy donors and cancer patients. Germline values: CDR1 MNHEY, CDR2 SVGEGT. The CDR3 extends over 17 amino acids. Trimming cost V 0 bases and J 0 bases, with 12 bases left between them. Libraries were prepared by immunoSEQ multiplex PCR; TCRdb keeps only in-frame clonotypes and omits some of them. The table includes 65,000 to 95,000 clones, more than 75% detected once. The TCR was taken from a man in his forties or fifties in good health. Sequenced: blood. The J gene is TRBJ1-5, the V gene TRBV6-2 or TRBV6-3; D call uncertain. DNA for the CDR3: TGTGCCAGCAGTTACTCAACGAGTTTTTATAGCAATCAGCCCCAGCATTTT. Its translation: CASSYSTSFYSNQPQHF.